These T cell receptor beta chains were read from a single sample in a study of shared clonotypes between healthy human individuals. Measured with immunoSEQ multiplex PCR; TCRdb has only the in-frame clones, and not every one. Of under 1,100,000 clones in the sample, 70% to 80% were seen once. Specimen: memory CD4+ T cells from PBMCs. These receptors were obtained from a man aged 18 to 35 in good health. Some clones in this sample may be carry-over from other donors' samples. CDR3s include the opening cysteine and the closing phenylalanine or tryptophan. The order of the fields is D gene, J gene, V gene, clone size, CDR3 DNA, CDR3 protein. D genes are given only for firm matches. Only part of the rows carry a size: once, few, many, or a class if the clone is expanded.

d_call: -
j_call: TRBJ1-5
v_call: TRBV19
clone_size: -
cdr3_nt: TGTGCCAGTAGTCCCGACCGGGGAGGTAGATTTACGGTTCAGCCCCAGCATTTT
cdr3_aa: CASSPDRGGRFTVQPQHF

d_call: -
j_call: TRBJ1-3
v_call: TRBV29-1
clone_size: few
cdr3_nt: TGCAGCGTTACCCGGGATCTCTCTGGAAACACCATATATTTT
cdr3_aa: CSVTRDLSGNTIYF

d_call: -
j_call: TRBJ1-1
v_call: TRBV5-1
clone_size: -
cdr3_nt: TGCGCCAGCAGCTTATGGGGGCCTGAAGCTTTCTTT
cdr3_aa: CASSLWGPEAFF

d_call: -
j_call: TRBJ1-1
v_call: TRBV20-1
clone_size: few
cdr3_nt: TGCAGTGCTAGTCGTAACACTGAAGCTTTCTTT
cdr3_aa: CSASRNTEAFF

d_call: -
j_call: TRBJ2-5
v_call: TRBV5-1
clone_size: -
cdr3_nt: TGCGCCAGCAGCTTCGGACAGCCACAAGAGACCCAGTACTTC
cdr3_aa: CASSFGQPQETQYF

d_call: -
j_call: TRBJ2-1
v_call: TRBV5-4
clone_size: -
cdr3_nt: TGTGCCAGCAGCATTATGACAGGCCAGAGCTCCTACAATGAGCAGTTCTTC
cdr3_aa: CASSIMTGQSSYNEQFF

d_call: -
j_call: TRBJ2-2
v_call: TRBV29-1
clone_size: -
cdr3_nt: TGCAGCGTTGAACTAGCGTTAGACACCGGGGAGCTGTTTTTT
cdr3_aa: CSVELALDTGELFF

d_call: -
j_call: TRBJ1-3
v_call: TRBV5-1
clone_size: -
cdr3_nt: TGCGCCAGCAGCCCTGGACAGACCTCTGGAAACACCATATATTTT
cdr3_aa: CASSPGQTSGNTIYF

d_call: -
j_call: TRBJ2-4
v_call: TRBV3-1/TRBV3-2
clone_size: -
cdr3_nt: TGTGCCAGCAGCCACCCGCCCTTC
cdr3_aa: CASSHPPF

d_call: TRBD1
j_call: TRBJ2-1
v_call: TRBV5-5
clone_size: -
cdr3_nt: TGTGCCAGCAGCCAGGGACAGAACAATGAGCAGTTCTTC
cdr3_aa: CASSQGQNNEQFF

d_call: TRBD1
j_call: TRBJ2-2
v_call: TRBV28
clone_size: -
cdr3_nt: TGTGCCAGCAAGATAGGACAGGGTATGGGCGGGGAGCTGTTTTTT
cdr3_aa: CASKIGQGMGGELFF

d_call: -
j_call: TRBJ1-6
v_call: TRBV2
clone_size: -
cdr3_nt: TGTGCCGGGGGTCTCTATAATTCACCCCTCCACTTT
cdr3_aa: CAGGLYNSPLHF

d_call: TRBD2
j_call: TRBJ2-3
v_call: TRBV4-2
clone_size: few
cdr3_nt: TGTGCCAGCAGCCTAAGCGGGACCACAGATACGCAGTATTTT
cdr3_aa: CASSLSGTTDTQYF

d_call: TRBD2
j_call: TRBJ2-7
v_call: TRBV19
clone_size: -
cdr3_nt: TGTGCCAGTAGTGTCGCTAGCGGGAGTTTTACCTACGAGCAGTACTTC
cdr3_aa: CASSVASGSFTYEQYF

d_call: TRBD2
j_call: TRBJ2-5
v_call: TRBV7-2
clone_size: -
cdr3_nt: TGTGCCAGCAGCTTAGGGCTTAGGGCCGGGGGGGCCCAGTACTTC
cdr3_aa: CASSLGLRAGGAQYF

d_call: -
j_call: TRBJ2-2
v_call: TRBV28
clone_size: -
cdr3_nt: TGTGCCAGCAGTTTATGGCAGAGATCCGCGAACACCGGGGAGCTGTTTTTT
cdr3_aa: CASSLWQRSANTGELFF

d_call: TRBD1
j_call: TRBJ2-2
v_call: TRBV5-4
clone_size: -
cdr3_nt: TGTGCCAGCAGTTTATCAGGGGGATCGAACACCGGGGAGCTGTTTTTT
cdr3_aa: CASSLSGGSNTGELFF

d_call: TRBD2
j_call: TRBJ2-7
v_call: TRBV5-1
clone_size: -
cdr3_nt: TGCGCCAGCAGCTTAATAGCGGGTGGCTACGAGCAGTACTTC
cdr3_aa: CASSLIAGGYEQYF

d_call: TRBD1
j_call: TRBJ1-5
v_call: TRBV7-7
clone_size: -
cdr3_nt: TGTGCCAGCAGCCTAGGGGGCCTTACGAGCAATCAGCCCCAGCATTTT
cdr3_aa: CASSLGGLTSNQPQHF

d_call: -
j_call: TRBJ1-3
v_call: TRBV18
clone_size: -
cdr3_nt: TGTGCCAGCTCACCGGGCCAAAGGTCTGGAAACACCATATATTTT
cdr3_aa: CASSPGQRSGNTIYF

d_call: TRBD2
j_call: TRBJ2-7
v_call: TRBV5-1
clone_size: once
cdr3_nt: TGCGCCAGCAGATTCAGGACTAGCGGGGCGACCTACGAGCAGTACTTC
cdr3_aa: CASRFRTSGATYEQYF

d_call: -
j_call: TRBJ1-1
v_call: TRBV28
clone_size: -
cdr3_nt: TGTGCCAGCACCCCACCGGGACGGATGAACACTGAAGCTTTCTTT
cdr3_aa: CASTPPGRMNTEAFF

d_call: TRBD1
j_call: TRBJ1-5
v_call: TRBV18
clone_size: -
cdr3_nt: TGTGCCAGCTCACCAGTACAGGGGTTGGATCAGCCCCAGCATTTT
cdr3_aa: CASSPVQGLDQPQHF

d_call: TRBD2
j_call: TRBJ2-7
v_call: TRBV11-3
clone_size: -
cdr3_nt: TGTGCCAGCAGCCCCGGGACTAGCCAGTCCTACGAGCAGTACTTC
cdr3_aa: CASSPGTSQSYEQYF

d_call: -
j_call: TRBJ2-1
v_call: TRBV5-8
clone_size: -
cdr3_nt: TGTGCCAGCAGCTGGATGCTAGCGTACAATGAGCAGTTCTTC
cdr3_aa: CASSWMLAYNEQFF

d_call: -
j_call: TRBJ2-1
v_call: TRBV5-1
clone_size: -
cdr3_nt: TGCGCCAGCAGCTTCGGCACCTCCTACAATGAGCAGTTCTTC
cdr3_aa: CASSFGTSYNEQFF

d_call: -
j_call: TRBJ2-7
v_call: TRBV28
clone_size: -
cdr3_nt: TGTGCCAGCAGCTCCCGATCCGGGATCCTCTACGAGCAGTACTTC
cdr3_aa: CASSSRSGILYEQYF

d_call: -
j_call: TRBJ2-1
v_call: TRBV25-1
clone_size: few
cdr3_nt: TGTGCCAGCAGTGAATTGGGTCAGGGATACAATGAGCAGTTCTTC
cdr3_aa: CASSELGQGYNEQFF

d_call: -
j_call: TRBJ1-2
v_call: TRBV6-4
clone_size: -
cdr3_nt: TGTGCCAGCAGTGACGGGCCTAACTATGGCTACACCTTC
cdr3_aa: CASSDGPNYGYTF

d_call: -
j_call: TRBJ1-5
v_call: TRBV19
clone_size: few
cdr3_nt: TGTGCCAGTAGTATCGGCAATCAGCCCCAGCATTTT
cdr3_aa: CASSIGNQPQHF

d_call: TRBD1
j_call: TRBJ2-5
v_call: TRBV2
clone_size: -
cdr3_nt: TGTGCCAGCAGTGACCCCGACAGGGAAGAGACCCAGTACTTC
cdr3_aa: CASSDPDREETQYF

d_call: -
j_call: TRBJ1-4
v_call: TRBV5-5
clone_size: -
cdr3_nt: TGTGCCAGCACCCCCCTGGGAGGAACTAATGAAAAACTGTTTTTT
cdr3_aa: CASTPLGGTNEKLFF

d_call: -
j_call: TRBJ2-1
v_call: TRBV7-9
clone_size: -
cdr3_nt: TGTGCCAGCAGCTTTGATGGGGGGACCTACAATGAGCAGTTCTTC
cdr3_aa: CASSFDGGTYNEQFF

d_call: -
j_call: TRBJ2-1
v_call: TRBV5-1
clone_size: -
cdr3_nt: TGCGCCAGCAGCTCAGATCCGGGAAGTGAGCGGTTCTTC
cdr3_aa: CASSSDPGSERFF

d_call: -
j_call: TRBJ1-3
v_call: TRBV7-6
clone_size: -
cdr3_nt: TGTGCCAGCAGCCCATCATTACAGGAAAAATCCTCTGGAAACACCATATATTTT
cdr3_aa: CASSPSLQEKSSGNTIYF

d_call: -
j_call: TRBJ2-5
v_call: TRBV7-2
clone_size: once
cdr3_nt: TGTGCCAGCAGCTACTTCGGGGCGGGGACTCAAGAGACCCAGTACTTC
cdr3_aa: CASSYFGAGTQETQYF

d_call: -
j_call: TRBJ2-7
v_call: TRBV4-1
clone_size: -
cdr3_nt: TGCGCCAGCAGCCAAGTTTTGAGGGGAGAAGGCGAGCAGTACTTC
cdr3_aa: CASSQVLRGEGEQYF

d_call: TRBD1
j_call: TRBJ1-1
v_call: TRBV28
clone_size: -
cdr3_nt: TGTGCCAGCAGTATCGGGGGACAGGGGAAGTTCCTGTACACTGAAGCTTTCTTT
cdr3_aa: CASSIGGQGKFLYTEAFF

d_call: -
j_call: TRBJ1-3
v_call: TRBV9
clone_size: -
cdr3_nt: TGTGCCAGCAGCTCCAGCGGGGGGTACGGAAACACCATATATTTT
cdr3_aa: CASSSSGGYGNTIYF

d_call: -
j_call: TRBJ2-1
v_call: TRBV5-1
clone_size: once
cdr3_nt: TGCGCCAGCAGCTTGGAACTCCCCAATGACTGGGATGAGCAGTTCTTC
cdr3_aa: CASSLELPNDWDEQFF

d_call: TRBD1
j_call: TRBJ2-2
v_call: TRBV11-1
clone_size: -
cdr3_nt: TGTGCCAGCAGCTTTAGGGGCGGGACAGGGAACACCGGGGAGCTGTTTTTT
cdr3_aa: CASSFRGGTGNTGELFF

d_call: -
j_call: TRBJ2-7
v_call: TRBV28
clone_size: once
cdr3_nt: TGTGCCAGCAGTGTCCCAGGGGCGCGATACGAGCAGTACTTC
cdr3_aa: CASSVPGARYEQYF

d_call: TRBD2
j_call: TRBJ2-5
v_call: TRBV5-1
clone_size: -
cdr3_nt: TGCGCCAGCGGACAGACTAGCGGGAGGGCCGGGGAGACCCAGTACTTC
cdr3_aa: CASGQTSGRAGETQYF

d_call: TRBD1
j_call: TRBJ1-1
v_call: TRBV29-1
clone_size: -
cdr3_nt: TGCAGCCATACCCAGGGGGGGAACACTGAAGCTTTCTTT
cdr3_aa: CSHTQGGNTEAFF

d_call: TRBD1
j_call: TRBJ1-3
v_call: TRBV7-3
clone_size: -
cdr3_nt: TGTGCCAGCACCCCCGGACAGGGAAAAAACACCATATATTTT
cdr3_aa: CASTPGQGKNTIYF

d_call: -
j_call: TRBJ2-1
v_call: TRBV4-2
clone_size: -
cdr3_nt: TGTGCCAGCAGCCAAGATGAGCGGAGGTCGGGCAATGAGCAGTTCTTC
cdr3_aa: CASSQDERRSGNEQFF

d_call: TRBD1
j_call: TRBJ1-1
v_call: TRBV5-6
clone_size: -
cdr3_nt: TGTGCCAGTGACAGGGGAAGGGGGACTGAAGCTTTCTTT
cdr3_aa: CASDRGRGTEAFF

d_call: -
j_call: TRBJ2-3
v_call: TRBV5-6
clone_size: once
cdr3_nt: TGTGCCAGCAGCGTGGGCCTCACCGGAGCGAGTGGAGATACGCAGTATTTT
cdr3_aa: CASSVGLTGASGDTQYF

d_call: -
j_call: TRBJ2-3
v_call: TRBV7-3
clone_size: -
cdr3_nt: TGTGCCAGCAGCCCCAGCTACACAGATACGCAGTATTTT
cdr3_aa: CASSPSYTDTQYF

d_call: TRBD1
j_call: TRBJ1-2
v_call: TRBV30
clone_size: -
cdr3_nt: TGTGCCTGGAGGGGACAGTTTGTAAACTATGGCTACACCTTC
cdr3_aa: CAWRGQFVNYGYTF

d_call: -
j_call: TRBJ2-7
v_call: TRBV2
clone_size: few
cdr3_nt: TGTGCCAGCAGTAGACATTCGAGCGAGCAGTACTTC
cdr3_aa: CASSRHSSEQYF

d_call: -
j_call: TRBJ2-3
v_call: TRBV29-1
clone_size: few
cdr3_nt: TGCAGCGTTGAAATCTGGGGGGGCACAGATACGCAGTATTTT
cdr3_aa: CSVEIWGGTDTQYF

d_call: -
j_call: TRBJ1-3
v_call: TRBV12-5
clone_size: -
cdr3_nt: TGTGCTAGTGGTTTGGTTAGCCTCCGGGGGTCTGGAAACACCATATATTTT
cdr3_aa: CASGLVSLRGSGNTIYF

d_call: -
j_call: TRBJ2-3
v_call: TRBV7-9
clone_size: -
cdr3_nt: TGTGCCAGCAGCCGACGACTAGACGCAGATACGCAGTATTTT
cdr3_aa: CASSRRLDADTQYF

d_call: TRBD2
j_call: TRBJ2-7
v_call: TRBV9
clone_size: once
cdr3_nt: TGTGCCAGCAGCCCGGGGACGCTGCTAGCGGACGAGCAGTACTTC
cdr3_aa: CASSPGTLLADEQYF

d_call: -
j_call: TRBJ2-4
v_call: TRBV6-5
clone_size: -
cdr3_nt: TGTGCCAGCAGTTACCAGGGTACCAAAAACATTCAGTACTTC
cdr3_aa: CASSYQGTKNIQYF

d_call: -
j_call: TRBJ2-7
v_call: TRBV9
clone_size: -
cdr3_nt: TGTGCCAGCAGCCCGACCATTGGCTCCTACGAGCAGTACTTC
cdr3_aa: CASSPTIGSYEQYF

d_call: TRBD2
j_call: TRBJ2-3
v_call: TRBV5-1
clone_size: -
cdr3_nt: TGCGCCAGCAGCTTGGGGACTAGCGGAGGCACAGATACGCAGTATTTT
cdr3_aa: CASSLGTSGGTDTQYF

d_call: -
j_call: TRBJ2-7
v_call: TRBV5-1
clone_size: -
cdr3_nt: TGCGCCAGCAGCTTGGACGCCTCCTACGAGCAGTACTTC
cdr3_aa: CASSLDASYEQYF

d_call: -
j_call: TRBJ1-4
v_call: TRBV7-9
clone_size: -
cdr3_nt: TGTGCCAGCAGCCCCCATTATGAAAAACTGTTTTTT
cdr3_aa: CASSPHYEKLFF